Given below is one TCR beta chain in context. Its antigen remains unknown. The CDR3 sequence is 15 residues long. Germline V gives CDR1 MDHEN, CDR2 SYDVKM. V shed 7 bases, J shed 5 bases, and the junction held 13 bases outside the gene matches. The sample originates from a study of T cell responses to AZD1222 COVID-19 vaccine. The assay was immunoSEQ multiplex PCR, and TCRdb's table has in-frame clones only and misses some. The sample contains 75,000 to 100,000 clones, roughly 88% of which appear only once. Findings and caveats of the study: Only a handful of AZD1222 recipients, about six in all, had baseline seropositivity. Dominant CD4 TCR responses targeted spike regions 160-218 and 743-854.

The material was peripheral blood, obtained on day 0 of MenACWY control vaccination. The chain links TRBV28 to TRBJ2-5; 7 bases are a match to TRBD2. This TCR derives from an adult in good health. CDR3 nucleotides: TGTGCCAGCACCGATCCTTCCGGGGGGACGGAGACCCAGTACTTC. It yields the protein CASTDPSGGTETQYF.